These 12 T cell receptor beta chains came from one sample sequenced in a study of regulatory T cells in long-lasting Graves disease. Construction of the TCR beta libraries employed iRepertoire HTBI primers in conjunction with Arm-PCR of CDR3 regions. One entry per CDR3 protein results from TCRdb running MiXCR on the multiplex PCR reads. The top ten hold less than 15% of the sample, which has 450,000 to 500,000 distinct CDR3 sequences, about a sixth seen once. Regarding time point: newly diagnosed GD, antithyroid drugs for less than 3 months. After RNA was extracted from PBMCs, the TCR library was made from it. These same records also appear under a second study, on T cells in Graves' hyperthyroidism and ophthalmopathy.

The sequencing used peripheral blood mononuclear cells (PBMCs), collected at new diagnosis, from a patient treated with antithyroid drugs. These receptor sequences come from a middle-aged man with Graves disease.

In this sample, this clonotype turned up many times. This rearrangement joins TRBV5-1 to TRBJ2-7; 8 nucleotides agree with TRBD2. The junction had 6 bases not matched to a gene; V was cut back by 4 bases and J by 0 bases. Germline V gene lookup returns CDR1 SGHRS and CDR2 YFSETQ. This CDR3 is 15 amino acids long. The CDR3 region is CASSVLAASSYEQYF. The DNA of the CDR3 is TGCGCCAGCAGCGTACTAGCGGCGAGCTCCTACGAGCAGTACTTC.

Concerning this clonotype itself: A much larger clone lies one base from this, so it may be a read error. This CDR3 is missing its conserved last phenylalanine or tryptophan, likely due to a read error. The chain links TRBV12-3 or TRBV12-4 to TRBJ2-3, with D tentatively TRBD2 (5 bases). V gave up 1 base and J gave up 4 bases, with 12 bases separating them. The CDR3 is made up of 15 amino acids. CDR3 residues: CASSLGGSLPDTQYL. The CDR3 region has the DNA TGTGCCAGCAGTTTAGGAGGGTCGCTCCCAGATACGCAGTATCTT.

This clonotype appeared many times. This chain links TRBV2 with TRBJ2-7, with TRBD2 matching 8 bases. V was clipped by 5 bases and J by 3 bases; unmatched bases: 6. CDR1 is SNHLY, CDR2 FYNNEI, per germline. The CDR3 contains 14 residues. The CDR3 loop reads CASSSGTRLYEQYF. In nucleotides, the CDR3 is TGTGCCAGCAGTTCCGGGACTAGGCTCTACGAGCAGTACTTC.

CDR3 sequence: CASSLKGGGQANTGELFF. CDR3 coding DNA: TGTGCCAGCAGCTTAAAGGGGGGGGGGCAGGCGAACACCGGGGAGCTGTTTTTT. The rearrangement uses TRBV7-9 and TRBJ2-2; TRBD2 might be the D (7 bases). The germline V and J ends were trimmed by 2 bases and 0 bases, with 16 bases remaining between them. The germline gives CDR1 SEHNR, CDR2 FQNEAQ (reference sequence). This CDR3 comprises 18 residues.

This chain connects TRBV4-2 to TRBJ1-3; D is ambiguous. Per the germline V gene, CDR1 is LGHNA and CDR2 is YNFKEQ. V lost 0 bases to trimming and J lost 0 bases, with 6 bases between them. There are 15 residues in the CDR3. The CDR3 region has the DNA TGTGCCAGCAGCCAAGACCAGCCCTCTGGAAACACCATATATTTT. Translation: CASSQDQPSGNTIYF.

The V gene is TRBV11-2, the J gene TRBJ1-6, with D perhaps matching TRBD1 (5 bases). Germline CDR1 SGHAT, CDR2 FQNNGV. V was pared by 5 bases and J by 0 bases, with 8 bases between. The CDR3 runs to 15 residues. The CDR3 loop reads CASSGDSSYNSPLHF. The CDR3 DNA is TGTGCCAGCAGCGGAGACAGCTCCTATAATTCACCCCTCCACTTT.

The CDR3 loop reads CASSQVLAVGAFF. The CDR3 DNA follows: TGCGCCAGCAGCCAAGTCCTCGCGGTGGGAGCTTTCTTT. This chain joins TRBV4-1 and TRBJ1-1, with D hard to call. The CDR3 runs to 13 residues. Germline CDR1 and CDR2: MGHRA and YSYEKL. The germline V and J ends were trimmed by 1 base and 10 bases, with 13 bases remaining between them.

The chain joins TRBV18 to TRBJ2-2; D ambiguous. The V gene lost 3 bases and the J gene lost 0 bases, with 11 bases spanning the gap. The CDR3 consists of 16 residues. Germline CDR1 KGHSH, CDR2 LQKENI. CDR3 DNA sequence: TGTGCCAGCTCACCGATCGGAACAGCGAACACCGGGGAGCTGTTTTTT. It specifies CASSPIGTANTGELFF.

This clonotype occurred a few times. V and J are TRBV30 and TRBJ1-1; D is undetermined. V shed 3 bases and J shed 5 bases, with 16 bases lying between them. This CDR3 contains 14 residues. The germline CDR1 and CDR2 sequences are GTSNPN and SVGIG (reference sequence). The CDR3 DNA reads as TGTGCCTGGAGGCCGGCTGAGGGAGGGACTGAAGCTTTCTTT. Translation: CAWRPAEGGTEAFF.

The chain has TRBV7-2 and TRBJ2-5; D is uncertain. The V gene lost 0 bases and the J gene lost 5 bases, with 7 bases spanning the gap. From germline, CDR1 is SGHTA and CDR2 FQGNSA. This CDR3 region has 13 residues. The chain's CDR3 is CASSLASGETQYF. CDR3 nucleotide sequence: TGTGCCAGCAGCTTAGCGTCCGGGGAGACCCAGTACTTC.

This chain uses TRBV20-1 with TRBJ2-2; TRBD2 matches 15 bases. J was trimmed by 3 bases and V by 0 bases; bases with no gene match: 5. The V gene's germline CDR1 is DFQATT and CDR2 SNEGSKA (reference sequence). The CDR3 covers 18 residues. The CDR3 nucleotides are TGCAGTGCTAGAGAATGGACTAGCGGGAGGGCCGACACCGGGGAGCTGTTTTTT. Translating it yields CSAREWTSGRADTGELFF.

The J gene is TRBJ2-6, the V gene TRBV2; the D call may be TRBD1 or TRBD2 (6 bases each). The CDR3 sequence is 15 residues long. Looked up from germline, CDR1 is SNHLY and CDR2 is FYNNEI. Trimming shortened V by 7 bases and J by 3 bases, and 13 bases separated the two germline ends. The CDR3: CASNPGAGGANVLTF. DNA of the CDR3: TGTGCCAGCAACCCGGGGGCTGGTGGGGCCAACGTCCTGACTTTC. The full variable domain, in which reference TRBV2 and TRBJ2-6 provide the parts outside the CDR3, is EPEVTQTPSHQVTQMGQEVILRCVPISNHLYFYWYRQILGQKVEFLVSFYNNEISEKSEIFDDQFSVERPDGSNFTLKIRSTKLEDSAMYFCASNPGAGGANVLTFGAGSRLTVL.